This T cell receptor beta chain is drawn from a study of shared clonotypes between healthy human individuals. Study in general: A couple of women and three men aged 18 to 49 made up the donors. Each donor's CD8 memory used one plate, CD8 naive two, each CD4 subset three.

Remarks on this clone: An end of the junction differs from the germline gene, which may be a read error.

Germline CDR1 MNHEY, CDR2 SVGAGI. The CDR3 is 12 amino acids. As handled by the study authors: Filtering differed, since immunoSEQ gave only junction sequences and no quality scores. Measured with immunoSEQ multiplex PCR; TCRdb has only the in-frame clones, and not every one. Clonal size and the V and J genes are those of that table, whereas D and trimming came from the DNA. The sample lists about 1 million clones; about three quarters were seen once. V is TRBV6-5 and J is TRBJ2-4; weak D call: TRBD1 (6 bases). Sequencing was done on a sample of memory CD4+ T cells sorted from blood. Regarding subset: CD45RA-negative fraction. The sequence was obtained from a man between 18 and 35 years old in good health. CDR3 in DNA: TGTGCCAGCAGTTCCCAGACAGGTTATGGAAACTTC. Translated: CASSSQTGYGNF.